The clone carrying this TCR beta chain was seen repeatedly, ten times or more. The CDR3 contains 15 residues. Germline V CDR1 and CDR2: SGHRS, YFSETQ. Trimming removed 2 bases from V and 1 base from J, with 10 bases in between. The sample comes from a study of T cells in Graves' hyperthyroidism and ophthalmopathy. TCR beta CDR3 region amplification was performed from RNA transcripts. A set of HTBI primers served as the primers for a first-round RT-PCR of the TCR CDR3. TCRdb reprocessed the multiplex PCR reads with MiXCR, giving one entry per CDR3 protein. The sample has hundreds of thousands of distinct CDR3 sequences, under 20% seen once.

Sequences were obtained from blood. V gene TRBV5-1 combines with J gene TRBJ2-1, with a tentative D call TRBD2 (7 bases). The sequence derives from a woman aged 45-65 years with Graves' hyperthyroidism that later progressed to Graves' ophthalmopathy. CDR3 in amino acids: CASSFEGGSYNEQFF. For the CDR3, the DNA is TGCGCCAGCAGCTTTGAGGGGGGGTCCTACAATGAGCAGTTCTTC.